One sample yielded the 8 T cell receptor beta chains listed below, sequenced in a study of T-cell reconstitution after alpha-beta-depleted transplantation in children (dated by TCRdb to about 2016). Explained via the paper, the treatment or condition label denotes: allogeneic hematopoietic cell transplantation with graft depleted of TCRalphabeta T cells and CD19 B cells. The library was obtained by PCR. The run used an Illumina HiSeq 2500. TCR library preparation used molecular barcoding, with unique molecular identifiers applied to normalize quantification of the TCRbeta repertoire. TCRdb trimmed the raw reads at Q25, called clones with MiXCR and kept productive beta chains. Every entry covers one CDR3 protein and lists the most common genes and DNA from its rows. Present in this sample are about 980,000 distinct CDR3 sequences, roughly 31% of which were seen just once. The ten largest clonotypes hold about 28% of the sample.

Source: PBMCs, mostly from graft donor cells, taken 360 days after TCRalphabeta/CD19-depleted stem cell transplant. These receptors came from a boy under three years old who had a stem cell transplant for SCID, so the T cells may come from the graft donor.

This chain uses TRBV20-1 with TRBJ2-5; unclear D gene. V was trimmed by 4 bases and J by 1 base, leaving 10 bases between them. The CDR3 is 13 residues long. The germline V gene encodes CDR1 DFQATT and CDR2 SNEGSKA (reference sequence). The CDR3 DNA reads TGCAGTGCTATAAGGCAGTTCCAAGAGACCCAGTACTTC. It encodes CSAIRQFQETQYF.

In this sample, this clonotype turned up a few times. The chain is built from TRBV20-1 and TRBJ2-7; TRBD1 agrees at 7 bases. V lost 0 bases and J lost 4; bases outside the gene matches: 6. The CDR3 runs 14 residues. Germline CDR1 DFQATT, CDR2 SNEGSKA (reference sequence). The CDR3, as DNA: TGCAGTGCTAGAGATGTAGGGGGCGGGTACGAGCAGTACTTC. Protein product: CSARDVGGGYEQYF.

This clonotype was seen a handful of times. The chain is built from TRBV27 and TRBJ1-1; D is undetermined. Per germline, CDR1 MNHEY and CDR2 SMNVEV (reference sequence). V was cut by 0 bases and J by 0 bases, with 11 bases left in between. There are 16 residues in the CDR3. The CDR3 sequence is CASSLSQTVMNTEAFF. The CDR3, as DNA: TGTGCCAGCAGTTTATCCCAAACTGTGATGAACACTGAAGCTTTCTTT.

This chain uses TRBV10-3 with TRBJ2-4, with D perhaps matching TRBD1 (6 bases). V lost 2 bases to trimming and J lost 6 bases, with 14 bases between them. The CDR3 spans 15 residues. CDR1 is ENHRY, CDR2 SYGVKD, per germline. CDR3 nucleotide sequence: TGTGCCATCAGTGAGGGTCCGTTCAGGGGAAACATTCAGTACTTC. This gives the protein CAISEGPFRGNIQYF.

This clonotype has only a few counts. The chain employs TRBV28 and TRBJ2-3; D is unresolved. The germline V gene encodes CDR1 MDHEN and CDR2 SYDVKM. CDR3 length: 15 residues. Trimming stripped 8 bases from V and 5 bases from J, with 20 bases between. CDR3 region: CASLAPTVGIDTQYF. In DNA, the CDR3 is TGTGCCAGCTTGGCCCCCACCGTAGGGATAGATACGCAGTATTTT.

The chain carries TRBV28 and TRBJ2-1; possibly TRBD1 or TRBD2 for D (5 bases each). CDR3 length: 14 residues. CDR1 is MDHEN, CDR2 SYDVKM, per germline. V dropped 7 bases and J dropped 5 bases, with 15 bases sitting between them. CDR3 DNA: TGTGCCAGCACCAAACGGGGACGTCACAATGAGCAGTTCTTC. This sequence encodes CASTKRGRHNEQFF.

The chain couples TRBV29-1 to TRBJ2-7; no clear D. Germline V CDR1 and CDR2: SQVTM, ANQGSEA. The CDR3 contains 12 residues. Deletions cut 5 bases from V and 6 bases from J, with 14 bases between. The DNA for the CDR3 is TGCAGCGTTTCCACCGGATCGGGCGAGCAGTACTTC. The encoded protein is CSVSTGSGEQYF.

This chain connects TRBV5-1 to TRBJ2-7; unclear D gene. The germline V gene has CDR1 SGHRS and CDR2 YFSETQ. CDR3 length equals 15 residues. The germline V and J ends were trimmed by 4 bases and 4 bases, with 18 bases remaining between them. This chain's CDR3 is CASSPELSIAYEQYF. The CDR3 nucleotides read TGCGCCAGCAGCCCGGAGCTCTCCATCGCTTACGAGCAGTACTTC.